These T cell receptor beta chains were read from a single sample in a study of technical replicates of blood from several donors. Assay used: immunoSEQ multiplex PCR; TCRdb lists only in-frame clones, some missing. The data hold 98,000 or so clones, with 95% observed a single time. The source material was T cells isolated from PBMCs. The receptors shown here come from a human donor in good health. Both conserved end residues are part of each CDR3. A D gene is named only where the DNA matches it firmly. Not all rows give a size; the values are once, few, many and, for expanded clones, a class.

clone_size	d_call	v_call	j_call	cdr3_aa	cdr3_nt
NA	NA	TRBV9	TRBJ2-5	CASSVWWGTSETQYF	TGTGCCAGCAGCGTATGGTGGGGCACCTCGGAGACCCAGTACTTC
NA	NA	TRBV4-1	TRBJ1-1	CASSHLTGPRTAEAFF	TGCGCCAGCAGCCATCTCACAGGACCCCGAACCGCTGAAGCTTTCTTT
NA	TRBD2	TRBV10-3	TRBJ2-2	CAIKVAGGFDTGELFF	TGTGCCATCAAAGTCGCGGGAGGATTTGACACCGGGGAGCTGTTTTTT
NA	TRBD1	TRBV7-3	TRBJ2-7	CASSSPGQGSYEQYF	TGTGCCAGCAGCTCCCCGGGACAGGGCTCCTACGAGCAGTACTTC
NA	NA	TRBV28	TRBJ1-5	CASSVVSNQPQHF	TGTGCCAGCAGCGTAGTTAGCAATCAGCCCCAGCATTTT
NA	TRBD1	TRBV4-1	TRBJ2-2	CASSQDWGTGGPGELFF	TGCGCCAGCAGCCAAGACTGGGGAACAGGGGGCCCCGGGGAGCTGTTTTTT
NA	NA	TRBV5-1	TRBJ2-4	CASSLSTGQSIQYF	TGCGCCAGCAGCTTGAGTACAGGGCAGAGCATTCAGTACTTC
NA	NA	TRBV19	TRBJ2-1	CASSIDRERDLIYNEQFF	TGTGCCAGTAGTATAGATCGGGAACGGGACTTGATTTACAATGAGCAGTTCTTC
NA	NA	TRBV4-2	TRBJ1-5	CASSQDVSHQSNQPQHF	TGTGCCAGCAGCCAAGATGTTTCACACCAAAGCAATCAGCCCCAGCATTTT
NA	NA	TRBV28	TRBJ1-2	CASSWGGPNYGYTF	TGTGCCAGCAGTTGGGGGGGTCCTAACTATGGCTACACCTTC
NA	NA	TRBV2	TRBJ1-5	CASGPEGWAQHF	TGTGCCAGCGGACCGGAGGGTTGGGCCCAGCATTTT
NA	NA	TRBV2	TRBJ2-3	CASSESGLGTDTQYF	TGTGCCAGCAGTGAGTCAGGGCTCGGCACAGATACGCAGTATTTT
NA	TRBD2	TRBV27	TRBJ2-1	CASSYRGDLSYNEQFF	TGTGCCAGCAGTTACCGGGGGGACCTCTCCTACAATGAGCAGTTCTTC
NA	NA	TRBV6-1	TRBJ1-1	CASSPWQNEAFF	TGTGCCAGCAGCCCCTGGCAGAATGAAGCTTTCTTT
NA	NA	TRBV6-5	TRBJ2-1	CASSYQTSLEQFF	TGTGCCAGCAGTTACCAAACTAGTTTAGAGCAGTTCTTC
NA	TRBD2	TRBV27	TRBJ2-7	CASSFTGGSLNFYEQYF	TGTGCCAGCAGTTTTACGGGAGGTTCCCTAAATTTCTACGAGCAGTACTTC
NA	NA	TRBV19	TRBJ2-1	CASSKQGGSYNEQFF	TGTGCCAGTAGTAAACAGGGTGGATCCTACAATGAGCAGTTCTTC
NA	NA	TRBV4-1	TRBJ1-6	CASSQARGGKNNSPLHF	TGCGCCAGCAGCCAAGCCAGGGGAGGGAAAAATAATTCACCCCTCCACTTT
NA	NA	TRBV2	TRBJ1-2	CASSDHLGDYGYTF	TGTGCCAGCAGTGACCACCTAGGGGACTATGGCTACACCTTC
NA	NA	TRBV10-3	TRBJ1-2	CAIRPSYTGFSYTF	TGTGCCATCAGGCCCTCATATACAGGGTTCTCTTACACCTTC
NA	NA	TRBV5-1	TRBJ2-6	CASSLQRTLAGANVLTF	TGCGCCAGCAGTCTTCAGCGCACTCTAGCCGGGGCCAACGTCCTGACTTTC
NA	TRBD1	TRBV11-3	TRBJ2-7	CASSIRDRGELYEQYF	TGTGCCAGCAGCATCCGGGACAGGGGGGAATTATACGAGCAGTACTTC
NA	NA	TRBV7-9	TRBJ1-4	CASTNQGTNEKLFF	TGTGCCAGCACCAACCAGGGGACTAATGAAAAACTGTTTTTT
once	NA	TRBV6-5	TRBJ2-5	CASSYLLRGTQYF	TGTGCCAGCAGTTATCTCCTTCGGGGAACCCAGTACTTC
once	TRBD1	TRBV5-1	TRBJ2-7	CASSLGTGEGPLGEQYF	TGCGCCAGCAGCCTGGGGACAGGGGAGGGACCTCTGGGCGAGCAGTACTTC
NA	NA	TRBV30	TRBJ1-5	CAWIRWERGNQPQHF	TGTGCCTGGATCAGGTGGGAGAGGGGCAATCAGCCCCAGCATTTT
NA	TRBD1	TRBV10-2	TRBJ2-4	CASSSTDRENIQYF	TGCGCCAGCAGTTCCACCGACAGGGAAAACATTCAGTACTTC
NA	TRBD1	TRBV13	TRBJ1-1	CASRRRGQGKVVNTEAFF	TGTGCCAGCAGACGCAGGGGACAGGGGAAAGTCGTGAACACTGAAGCTTTCTTT
NA	NA	TRBV27	TRBJ2-2	CASSLGPGHRNTGELFF	TGTGCCAGCAGTTTAGGCCCGGGACACAGGAACACCGGGGAGCTGTTTTTT
once	TRBD1	TRBV19	TRBJ2-7	CASRRSTGTYEQYF	TGTGCCAGTAGGCGGTCGACAGGGACCTACGAGCAGTACTTC
few	TRBD1	TRBV6-5	TRBJ1-1	CASSLGDREAFF	TGTGCCAGCAGTCTAGGGGACAGGGAAGCTTTCTTT
NA	NA	TRBV5-1	TRBJ1-2	CASSFNADGYTF	TGCGCCAGCAGCTTTAACGCGGATGGCTACACCTTC
NA	TRBD1	TRBV5-1	TRBJ2-7	CASRQQPGTGTFEQYF	TGCGCCAGCAGACAACAACCTGGGACAGGGACTTTCGAGCAGTACTTC
NA	NA	TRBV19	TRBJ2-1	CASRSGSLSSYNEQFF	TGTGCCAGTAGGTCGGGGAGCCTGAGCTCCTACAATGAGCAGTTCTTC
NA	NA	TRBV11-3	TRBJ2-3	CASSLDPVTDTQYF	TGTGCCAGCAGCTTAGATCCCGTCACAGATACGCAGTATTTT
NA	NA	TRBV6-5	TRBJ1-4	CASSPTATNEKLFF	TGTGCCAGCAGTCCGACAGCAACTAATGAAAAACTGTTTTTT
NA	NA	TRBV6-5	TRBJ2-1	CASRRTNYNEQFF	TGTGCCAGCAGACGGACAAACTACAATGAGCAGTTCTTC
NA	NA	TRBV28	TRBJ1-5	CASSLGLSEGDQPQHF	TGTGCCAGCAGTTTAGGATTGAGTGAAGGGGATCAGCCCCAGCATTTT
NA	NA	TRBV7-7	TRBJ2-7	CASSLGTVGSYEQYF	TGTGCCAGCAGCTTAGGGACAGTTGGTTCCTACGAGCAGTACTTC
NA	NA	TRBV10-3	TRBJ1-1	CAIRNPQGEAFF	TGTGCCATCAGAAATCCTCAGGGAGAAGCTTTCTTT
NA	TRBD2	TRBV7-7	TRBJ2-2	CASSLGRTSGNTGELFF	TGTGCCAGCAGCTTAGGGAGGACTAGCGGGAACACCGGGGAGCTGTTTTTT
NA	TRBD2	TRBV4-2	TRBJ2-7	CASSQAGAGGPSEQYF	TGTGCCAGCAGCCAAGCCGGGGCGGGGGGGCCTAGCGAGCAGTACTTC
NA	TRBD1	TRBV19	TRBJ1-5	CASSIGTGGNQPQHF	TGTGCCAGTAGTATTGGGACAGGGGGCAATCAGCCCCAGCATTTT
NA	TRBD1	TRBV28	TRBJ2-7	CASSPRQGTYEQYF	TGTGCCAGCAGTCCCCGACAGGGAACCTACGAGCAGTACTTC
NA	NA	TRBV19	TRBJ1-1	CASKRSAQNTEAFF	TGTGCCAGTAAGAGGAGCGCCCAGAACACTGAAGCTTTCTTT
NA	TRBD1	TRBV25-1	TRBJ1-5	CASSGLIDRVDQPQHF	TGTGCCAGCAGTGGGCTCATTGACAGGGTGGATCAGCCCCAGCATTTT
NA	TRBD1	TRBV7-9	TRBJ2-7	CASSPTGVYEQYF	TGTGCCAGCAGCCCCACAGGGGTCTACGAGCAGTACTTC
NA	NA	TRBV6-5	TRBJ1-3	CASSYSSQGAGNTIYF	TGTGCCAGCAGTTACTCTTCACAGGGTGCCGGAAACACCATATATTTT